This T cell receptor beta chain was identified in a study of T cell responses to AZD1222 COVID-19 vaccine. CDR1 is SNHLY and CDR2 is FYNNEI in the germline V gene. Trimming stripped 0 bases from V and 5 bases from J, with 8 bases between. CDR3 length: 13 residues. Regarding this clone: What it binds is not known.

Study-level points and caveats: Unmutated regions of variants are reportedly targeted by nearly half of spike-specific TCRs. Spike-specific TCR breadth and depth rose after two AZD1222 doses. Samples come after the peak T cell response, not at day 14.

Libraries were prepared by immunoSEQ multiplex PCR; TCRdb keeps only in-frame clonotypes and omits some of them. This sample yields roughly 110,000 clones, of which roughly 87% are seen a single time; 4.5% to 6% belongs to the top ten. The source material was peripheral blood, sampled 28 days after the second AZD1222 dose. This chain connects TRBV2 to TRBJ2-7, with a weak D call TRBD2 (5 bases). The origin of this receptor is an adult who received the AZD1222 COVID-19 vaccine. As DNA, the CDR3 is TGTGCCAGCAGTGAAGCAGGGAGCGACGAGCAGTACTTC. Its protein is CASSEAGSDEQYF.